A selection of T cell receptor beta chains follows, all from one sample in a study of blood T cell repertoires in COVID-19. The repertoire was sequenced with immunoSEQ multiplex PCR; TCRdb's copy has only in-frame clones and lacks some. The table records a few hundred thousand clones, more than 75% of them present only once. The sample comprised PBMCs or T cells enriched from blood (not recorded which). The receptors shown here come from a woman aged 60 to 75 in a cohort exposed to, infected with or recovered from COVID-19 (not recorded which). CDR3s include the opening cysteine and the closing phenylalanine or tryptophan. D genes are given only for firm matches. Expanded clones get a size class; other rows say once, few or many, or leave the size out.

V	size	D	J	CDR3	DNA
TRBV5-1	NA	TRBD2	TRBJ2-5	CASSLEGRGETQYF	TGCGCCAGCAGCTTGGAGGGGAGGGGAGAGACCCAGTACTTC
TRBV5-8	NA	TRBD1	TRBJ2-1	CASSVSIYRDRAKANEQFF	TGTGCCAGCAGCGTGTCCATTTATAGGGACAGGGCAAAGGCCAATGAGCAGTTCTTC
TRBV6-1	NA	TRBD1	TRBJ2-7	CASSEVITVAGGYEQYF	TGTGCCAGCAGTGAAGTAATAACAGTGGCAGGGGGCTATGAGCAGTACTTC
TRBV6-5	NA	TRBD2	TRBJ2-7	CASSYRSSGSYEQYF	TGTGCCAGCAGTTACCGGTCTAGCGGGAGCTACGAGCAGTACTTC
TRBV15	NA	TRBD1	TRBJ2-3	CATSIRDSFTDTQYF	TGTGCCACCAGCATCCGGGACAGCTTCACAGATACGCAGTATTTT
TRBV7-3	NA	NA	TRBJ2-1	CASSRTHGERSSYNEQFF	TGTGCCAGCAGCCGAACTCACGGAGAGCGGAGCTCCTACAATGAGCAGTTCTTC
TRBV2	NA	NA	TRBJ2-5	CASSELTIQETQYF	TGTGCCAGCAGTGAACTGACTATCCAAGAGACCCAGTACTTC
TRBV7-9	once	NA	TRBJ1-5	CASSRAQGQPQHF	TGTGCCAGCAGCAGGGCCCAGGGGCAGCCCCAGCATTTT
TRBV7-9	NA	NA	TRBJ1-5	CASSLGGRGIQPQHF	TGTGCCAGCAGCTTAGGGGGTCGGGGGATTCAGCCCCAGCATTTT
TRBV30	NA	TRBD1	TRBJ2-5	CAWSRTGKIETQYF	TGTGCCTGGAGCCGGACAGGGAAGATAGAGACCCAGTACTTC
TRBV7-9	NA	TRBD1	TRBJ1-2	CASSLGQNYGYTF	TGTGCCAGCAGCCTGGGACAGAACTATGGCTACACCTTC
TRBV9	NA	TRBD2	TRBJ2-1	CASNRLAGVFDEQFF	TGTGCCAGCAACAGACTAGCGGGAGTGTTTGATGAGCAGTTCTTC
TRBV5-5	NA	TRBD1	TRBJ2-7	CASSFFRDSFYEQYF	TGTGCCAGCAGCTTTTTTCGGGACAGCTTCTACGAGCAGTACTTC
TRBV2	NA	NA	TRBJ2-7	CASRNHYEQYF	TGTGCCAGCAGAAATCACTACGAGCAGTACTTC
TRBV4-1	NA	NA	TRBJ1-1	CASSRNKNLNTEAFF	TGCGCCAGCAGCCGAAACAAAAATTTGAACACTGAAGCTTTCTTT
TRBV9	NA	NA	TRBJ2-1	CASSPPPGTSLNEQFF	TGTGCCAGCAGCCCCCCGCCCGGGACTTCCCTCAATGAGCAGTTCTTC
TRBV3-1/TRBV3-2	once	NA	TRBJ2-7	CASSQGVGAPYEQYF	TGTGCCAGCAGCCAAGGAGTGGGAGCCCCCTACGAGCAGTACTTC
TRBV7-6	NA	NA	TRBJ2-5	CASSLAAWETQYF	TGTGCCAGCAGCTTAGCGGCCTGGGAGACCCAGTACTTC
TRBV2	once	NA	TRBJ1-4	CASSERGGATNEKLFF	TGTGCCAGCAGCGAAAGGGGGGGTGCAACTAATGAAAAACTGTTTTTT
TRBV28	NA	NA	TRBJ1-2	CASRRGQGIFGYTF	TGTGCCAGCAGACGTGGGCAGGGGATCTTTGGCTACACCTTC
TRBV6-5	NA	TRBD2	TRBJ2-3	CASGGGITDTQYF	TGTGCCAGTGGGGGGGGTATCACAGATACGCAGTATTTT
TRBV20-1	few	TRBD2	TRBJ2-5	CSASSGGLGETQYF	TGCAGTGCTAGTTCGGGAGGGCTTGGAGAGACCCAGTACTTC
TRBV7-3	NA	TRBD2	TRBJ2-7	CASSDGSGRASEQYF	TGTGCCAGCAGCGACGGTAGCGGGAGGGCCTCCGAGCAGTACTTC
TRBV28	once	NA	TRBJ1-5	CASSSTADYPQHF	TGTGCCAGCAGTTCGACAGCCGATTACCCCCAGCATTTT
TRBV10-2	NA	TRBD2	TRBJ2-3	CASRLAGADTQYF	TGCGCCAGCAGGCTAGCGGGAGCTGATACGCAGTATTTT
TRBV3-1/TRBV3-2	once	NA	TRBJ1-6	CASSRQSGNSPLHF	TGTGCCAGCAGCCGTCAGAGCGGGAATTCACCCCTCCACTTT
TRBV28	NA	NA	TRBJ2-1	CASSQQGTRNEQFF	TGTGCCAGCAGCCAACAGGGAACCCGCAATGAGCAGTTCTTC
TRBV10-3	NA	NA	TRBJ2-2	CAIGGGQNTGELFF	TGTGCCATAGGGGGTGGGCAGAACACCGGGGAGCTGTTTTTT
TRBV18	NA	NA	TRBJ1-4	CASSPQVDEKLFF	TGTGCCAGCTCACCGCAGGTGGATGAAAAACTGTTTTTT
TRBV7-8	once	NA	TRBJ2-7	CASSPVNRGPSDEQYF	TGTGCCAGCAGCCCTGTAAACCGCGGGCCCTCCGACGAGCAGTACTTC
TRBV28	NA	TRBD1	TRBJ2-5	CASSYRRGQALKETQYF	TGTGCCAGCAGTTACCGAAGGGGACAGGCCCTAAAAGAGACCCAGTACTTC
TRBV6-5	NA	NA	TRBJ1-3	CASSGLGQLNTIYF	TGTGCCAGCAGCGGACTAGGTCAATTGAACACCATATATTTT
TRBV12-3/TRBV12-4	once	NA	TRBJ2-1	CASSFWTGAGQFF	TGTGCCAGCAGTTTTTGGACGGGAGCTGGGCAGTTCTTC
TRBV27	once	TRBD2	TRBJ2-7	CASSSQTSGGIYEQYF	TGTGCCAGCAGTTCTCAGACTAGCGGGGGGATCTACGAGCAGTACTTC
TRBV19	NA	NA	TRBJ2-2	CASSRQGPNTGELFF	TGTGCCAGTAGCCGGCAGGGGCCTAACACCGGGGAGCTGTTTTTT
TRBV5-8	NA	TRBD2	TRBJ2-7	CASSRLAGSYEQYF	TGTGCCAGCAGCAGACTAGCGGGCTCCTACGAGCAGTACTTC
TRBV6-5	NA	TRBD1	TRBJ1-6	CASTTDRDSSPLHF	TGTGCCAGCACCACAGACAGGGATAGTTCACCCCTCCACTTT
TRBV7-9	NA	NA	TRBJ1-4	CASSRKGFSEKLFF	TGTGCCAGCAGCCGCAAGGGGTTTAGTGAAAAACTGTTTTTT
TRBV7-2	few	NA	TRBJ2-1	CASSLRGMRNEQFF	TGTGCCAGCAGCTTGAGGGGGATGCGGAATGAGCAGTTCTTC
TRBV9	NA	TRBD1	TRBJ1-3	CASSPGTGSGNTIYF	TGTGCCAGCAGCCCCGGGACAGGGTCTGGAAACACCATATATTTT
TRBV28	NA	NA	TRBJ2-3	CASSSPPGGTDTQYF	TGTGCCAGCAGTTCCCCGCCGGGGGGCACAGATACGCAGTATTTT
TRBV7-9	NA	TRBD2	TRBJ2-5	CASSLALAVERETQYF	TGTGCCAGCAGCTTAGCACTAGCGGTGGAGCGGGAGACCCAGTACTTC
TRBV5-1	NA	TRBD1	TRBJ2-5	CASSSGQGGETQYF	TGCGCCAGCAGCTCCGGACAGGGGGGAGAGACCCAGTACTTC
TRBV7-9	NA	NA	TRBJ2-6	CASSLRPGESSGANVLTF	TGTGCCAGCAGCTTAAGGCCCGGGGAGAGCTCTGGGGCCAACGTCCTGACTTTC
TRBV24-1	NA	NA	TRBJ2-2	CATSGNNVGQGNTGELFF	TGTGCCACCAGTGGGAATAACGTCGGGCAGGGTAACACCGGGGAGCTGTTTTTT